This entry lists 14 T cell receptor beta chains sequenced from one sample in a study of CD8 T cells in Susac syndrome (dated by TCRdb to between 2017 and 2020). The library was made by the immunoSEQ multiplex PCR assay. RNA was extracted with the RNeasy kit and roughly 0.5 to 1 ug was reverse transcribed using random hexamers. TCRdb redid the processing of the public reads, applying fastp at Q25 and MiXCR, and retained in-frame beta chains. Each entry is one CDR3 protein sequence, shown with its most common DNA and genes. For this sample there are 150,000 to 200,000 distinct CDR3 sequences; around 93% appear just once. Around 0.13% of the sample is held by the ten biggest clonotypes. Sequences were obtained from CD4+ T cells from PBMCs. Receptor source: a human donor in good health.

V is TRBV5-1 and J is TRBJ1-1; TRBD1 agrees at 10 bases. The germline CDR1 and CDR2 sequences are SGHRS and YFSETQ. Unmatched junction bases numbered 4, after V lost 4 bases and J lost 7 bases. The CDR3 covers 13 residues. CDR3 DNA: TGCGCCAGCAGCAATGACAGGGGGCTTGAAGCTTTCTTT. It encodes CASSNDRGLEAFF.

The V and J genes are TRBV5-1 and TRBJ1-5; no clear D gene. The CDR3 contains 15 residues. V was trimmed by 0 bases and J by 2 bases, leaving 9 bases between them. From germline, CDR1 is SGHRS and CDR2 YFSETQ. CDR3 bases: TGCGCCAGCAGCTTGGGTGTAGGCGGCAATCAGCCCCAGCATTTT. Its protein is CASSLGVGGNQPQHF.

V and J are TRBV9 and TRBJ2-7, with 8 bases identical to TRBD2. The ends lost 1 base at V and 3 bases at J; junction bases unmatched: 6. CDR3 length: 15 amino acids. In germline, CDR1 is SGDLS, CDR2 YYNGEE. The CDR3 bases are TGTGCCAGCAGCGTAACGGCTAGCGGGCACTACGAGCAGTACTTC. It translates to CASSVTASGHYEQYF.

The V gene is TRBV7-9, the J gene TRBJ1-4; TRBD1 might be the D (5 bases). Germline V gives CDR1 SEHNR, CDR2 FQNEAQ (reference sequence). The CDR3 is 16 amino acids. Between the trimmed V and J ends, which lost 5 bases and 8 bases, there was a span of 21 bases. The CDR3 protein is CASSQQRRRGREKLFF. CDR3 nucleotides: TGTGCCAGCAGCCAGCAGAGGAGGCGGGGGAGGGAAAAACTGTTTTTT.

The V gene is TRBV29-1, the J gene TRBJ2-6, with D perhaps TRBD1 or TRBD2 (5 bases each). This CDR3 is 14 amino acids long. V lost 4 bases and J 9 bases, leaving 16 bases between the germline ends. Germline V gene sequence: CDR1 SQVTM, CDR2 ANQGSEA. The CDR3 DNA follows: TGCAGCGTTGGGGACGGGATGGTGGGCAACGTCCTGACTTTC. It encodes CSVGDGMVGNVLTF.

J is TRBJ2-2 and V is TRBV4-2; D might be TRBD1 (5 bases). V was shortened by 6 bases and J by 2 bases, with 13 bases between the two germline ends. The germline V gene encodes CDR1 LGHNA and CDR2 YNFKEQ. There are 15 residues in the CDR3. The CDR3 DNA follows: TGTGCCAGCAGTCCGGACATCCTCAACACCGGGGAGCTGTTTTTT. Encoded protein: CASSPDILNTGELFF.

The chain has TRBV2 and TRBJ1-1; 7 nucleotides line up with TRBD1. With 8 bases clipped from V and 0 bases from J, the junction kept 3 bases outside the gene matches. From germline, CDR1 is SNHLY and CDR2 FYNNEI. This CDR3 spans 13 amino acids. For the CDR3, the DNA is TGTGCCAGCTGGGGACAGCTGAACACTGAAGCTTTCTTT. This translates into CASWGQLNTEAFF.

This clonotype was recorded a few times. The V gene is TRBV12-3 or TRBV12-4, the J gene TRBJ1-5; tentative D call: TRBD1 (5 bases). The CDR3 has 15 residues. V was pared by 1 base and J by 2 bases, with 9 bases between. The CDR3 DNA follows: TGTGCCAGCAGTTTAGGCGGGGGTGGCAATCAGCCCCAGCATTTT. Its translation is CASSLGGGGNQPQHF.

The chain employs TRBV5-1 and TRBJ2-2; 8 bases line up with TRBD2. The ends lost 4 bases at V and 1 base at J; junction bases unmatched: 6. The CDR3 loop spans 16 amino acids. Looked up from germline, CDR1 is SGHRS and CDR2 is YFSETQ. The CDR3 loop is CASSRFREGNTGELFF. The CDR3 DNA is TGCGCCAGCAGCCGGTTCCGGGAGGGGAACACCGGGGAGCTGTTTTTT.

This clonotype was counted a few times. The chain combines TRBV6-1 with TRBJ1-1; no definite D call. The V gene lost 4 bases and the J gene lost 1 base, with 7 bases spanning the gap. Germline V gene data show CDR1 as MNHNS and CDR2 as SASEGT. The length of the CDR3 is 13 residues. The CDR3 nucleotides are TGTGCCAGCAGTGTGGCAGGGAACACTGAAGCTTTCTTT. Encoded protein: CASSVAGNTEAFF.

V gene TRBV29-1 combines with J gene TRBJ2-5; D gene unclear. CDR3 length equals 11 residues. The germline V gene encodes CDR1 SQVTM and CDR2 ANQGSEA. V lost 5 bases to trimming and J lost 2 bases, with 6 bases between them. The CDR3 region has the DNA TGCAGCGTTTTATATCAAGAGACCCAGTACTTC. Protein: CSVLYQETQYF.

This clonotype is a singleton in its sample. V gene TRBV19 combines with J gene TRBJ2-1; TRBD1 might be the D (5 bases). Germline V gene lookup returns CDR1 LNHDA and CDR2 SQIVND (reference sequence). The CDR3 has 15 residues. The V end was cut by 0 bases, the J end by 1 base, with 7 bases between. In DNA form, the CDR3 reads TGTGCCAGTAGTATAGAAGGGGTGTCCTACAATGAGCAGTTCTTC. Encoded protein: CASSIEGVSYNEQFF.

The V call is TRBV14, the J call TRBJ2-5; perhaps D is TRBD1 or TRBD2 (5 bases each). Germline assignment: CDR1 SGHDN and CDR2 FVKESK. The CDR3 sequence is 14 residues long. V was shortened by 3 bases and J by 5 bases, with 13 bases between the two germline ends. CDR3 residues: CASSHLRGGETQYF. CDR3 nucleotide sequence: TGTGCCAGCAGCCACCTGAGGGGTGGGGAGACCCAGTACTTC.

This chain links TRBV7-2 with TRBJ2-5; TRBD1 matches 9 bases. The CDR3 covers 13 residues. In germline, CDR1 is SGHTA, CDR2 FQGNSA. Trimming removed 4 bases from V and 4 bases from J; junction bases left unmatched: 1. CDR3 in amino acids: CASSYRGLETQYF. DNA for the CDR3: TGTGCCAGCAGCTACAGGGGGCTAGAGACCCAGTACTTC.